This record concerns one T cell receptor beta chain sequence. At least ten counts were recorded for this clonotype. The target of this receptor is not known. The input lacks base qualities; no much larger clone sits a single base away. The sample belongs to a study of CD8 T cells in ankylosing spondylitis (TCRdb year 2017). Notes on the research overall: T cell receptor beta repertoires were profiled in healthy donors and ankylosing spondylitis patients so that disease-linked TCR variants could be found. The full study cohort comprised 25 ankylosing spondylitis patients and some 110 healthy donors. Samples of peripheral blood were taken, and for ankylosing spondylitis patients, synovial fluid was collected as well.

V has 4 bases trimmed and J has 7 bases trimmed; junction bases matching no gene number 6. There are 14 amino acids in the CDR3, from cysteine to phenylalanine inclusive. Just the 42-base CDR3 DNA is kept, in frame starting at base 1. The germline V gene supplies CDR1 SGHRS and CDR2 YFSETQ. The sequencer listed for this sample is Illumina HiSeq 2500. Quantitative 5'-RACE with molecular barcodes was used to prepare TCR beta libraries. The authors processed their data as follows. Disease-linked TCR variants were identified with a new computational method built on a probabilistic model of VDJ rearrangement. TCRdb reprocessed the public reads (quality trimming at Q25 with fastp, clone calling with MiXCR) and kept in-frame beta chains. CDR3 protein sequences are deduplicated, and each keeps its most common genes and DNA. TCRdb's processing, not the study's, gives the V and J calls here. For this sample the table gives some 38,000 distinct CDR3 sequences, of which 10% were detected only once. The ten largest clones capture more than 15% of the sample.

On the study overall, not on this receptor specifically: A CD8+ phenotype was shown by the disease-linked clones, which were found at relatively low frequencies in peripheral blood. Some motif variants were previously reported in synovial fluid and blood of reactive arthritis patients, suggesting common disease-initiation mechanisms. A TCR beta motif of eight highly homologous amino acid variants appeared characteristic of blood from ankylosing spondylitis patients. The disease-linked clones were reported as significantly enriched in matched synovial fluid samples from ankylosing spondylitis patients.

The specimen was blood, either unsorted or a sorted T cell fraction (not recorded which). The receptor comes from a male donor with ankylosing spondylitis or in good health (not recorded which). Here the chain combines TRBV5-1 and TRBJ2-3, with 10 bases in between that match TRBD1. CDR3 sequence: CASSLGTGANTQYF. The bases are TGCGCCAGCAGCCTCGGGACAGGGGCAAATACGCAGTATTTT.